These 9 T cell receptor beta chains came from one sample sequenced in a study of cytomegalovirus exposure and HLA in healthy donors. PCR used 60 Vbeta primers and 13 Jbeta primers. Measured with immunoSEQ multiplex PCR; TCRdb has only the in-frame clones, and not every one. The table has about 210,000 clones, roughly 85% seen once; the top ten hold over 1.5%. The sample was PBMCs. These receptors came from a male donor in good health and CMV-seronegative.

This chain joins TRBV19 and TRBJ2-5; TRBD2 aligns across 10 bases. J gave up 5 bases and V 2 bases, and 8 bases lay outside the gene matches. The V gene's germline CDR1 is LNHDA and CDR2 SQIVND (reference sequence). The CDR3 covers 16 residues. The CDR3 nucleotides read TGTGCCAGTAGTATAAAACTAGCGGGGATGGGGGAGACCCAGTACTTC. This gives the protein CASSIKLAGMGETQYF.

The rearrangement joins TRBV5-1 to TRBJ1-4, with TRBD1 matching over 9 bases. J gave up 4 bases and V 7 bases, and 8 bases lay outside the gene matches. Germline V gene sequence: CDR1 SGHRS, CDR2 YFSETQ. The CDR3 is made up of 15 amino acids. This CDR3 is CASRGTGQFNEKLFF. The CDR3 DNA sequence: TGCGCCAGCCGAGGGACAGGGCAATTTAATGAAAAACTGTTTTTT. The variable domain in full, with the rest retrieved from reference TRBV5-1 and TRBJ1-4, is KAGVTQTPRYLIKTRGQQVTLSCSPISGHRSVSWYQQTPGQGLQFLFEYFSETQRNKGNFPGRFSGRQFSNSRSEMNVSTLELGDSALYLCASRGTGQFNEKLFFGSGTQLSVL.

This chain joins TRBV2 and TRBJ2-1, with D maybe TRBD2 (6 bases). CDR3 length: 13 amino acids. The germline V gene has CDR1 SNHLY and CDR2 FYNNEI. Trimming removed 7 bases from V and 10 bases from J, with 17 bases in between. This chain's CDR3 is CASMGPGGKEQFF. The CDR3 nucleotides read TGTGCCAGCATGGGCCCCGGGGGAAAAGAGCAGTTCTTC.

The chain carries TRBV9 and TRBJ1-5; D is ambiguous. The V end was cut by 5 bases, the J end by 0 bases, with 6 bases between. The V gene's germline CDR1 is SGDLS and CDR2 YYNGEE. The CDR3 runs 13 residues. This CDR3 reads CASRRDSNQPQHF. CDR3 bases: TGTGCCAGCAGACGGGATAGCAATCAGCCCCAGCATTTT.

Here the CDR3 reads CASRGSGRTYEQYF. DNA of the CDR3: TGTGCCAGCAGAGGTAGCGGGAGGACCTACGAGCAGTACTTC. The V and J genes are TRBV28 and TRBJ2-7; 10 bases align to TRBD2. There are 14 residues in the CDR3. J lost 2 bases, V lost 6 bases, and 4 bases had no gene match. The germline CDR1 and CDR2 sequences are MDHEN and SYDVKM.

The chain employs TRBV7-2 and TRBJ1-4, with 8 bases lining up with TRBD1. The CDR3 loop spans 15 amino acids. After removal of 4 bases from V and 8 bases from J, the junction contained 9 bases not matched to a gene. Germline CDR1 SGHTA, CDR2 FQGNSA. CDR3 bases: TGTGCCAGCAGCTGGAACCAGGGGGCGGGGGAAAAACTGTTTTTT. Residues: CASSWNQGAGEKLFF.

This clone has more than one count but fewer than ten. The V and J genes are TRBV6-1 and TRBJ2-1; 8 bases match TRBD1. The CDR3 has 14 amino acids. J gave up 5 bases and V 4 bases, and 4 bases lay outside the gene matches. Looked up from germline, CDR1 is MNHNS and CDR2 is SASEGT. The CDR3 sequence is CASSVDRADNEQFF. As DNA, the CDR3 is TGTGCCAGCAGTGTGGACAGGGCTGACAATGAGCAGTTCTTC.

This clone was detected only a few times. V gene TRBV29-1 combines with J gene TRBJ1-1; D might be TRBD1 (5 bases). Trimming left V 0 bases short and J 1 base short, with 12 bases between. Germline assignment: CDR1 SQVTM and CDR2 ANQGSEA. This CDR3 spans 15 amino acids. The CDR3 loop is CSVEDRRTPNTEAFF. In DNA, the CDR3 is TGCAGCGTTGAAGATCGCCGGACACCGAACACTGAAGCTTTCTTT.

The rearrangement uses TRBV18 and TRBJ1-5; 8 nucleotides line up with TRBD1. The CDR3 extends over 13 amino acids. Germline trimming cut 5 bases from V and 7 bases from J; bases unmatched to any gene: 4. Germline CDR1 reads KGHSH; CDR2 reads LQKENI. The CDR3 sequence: CASSKDREQPQHF. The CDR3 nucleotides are TGTGCCAGCTCAAAGGACAGGGAGCAGCCCCAGCATTTT. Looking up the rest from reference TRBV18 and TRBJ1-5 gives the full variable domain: NAGVMQNPRHLVRRRGQEARLRCSPMKGHSHVYWYRQLPEEGLKFMVYLQKENIIDESGMPKERFSAEFPKEGPSILRIQQVVRGDSAAYFCASSKDREQPQHFGDGTRLSIL.